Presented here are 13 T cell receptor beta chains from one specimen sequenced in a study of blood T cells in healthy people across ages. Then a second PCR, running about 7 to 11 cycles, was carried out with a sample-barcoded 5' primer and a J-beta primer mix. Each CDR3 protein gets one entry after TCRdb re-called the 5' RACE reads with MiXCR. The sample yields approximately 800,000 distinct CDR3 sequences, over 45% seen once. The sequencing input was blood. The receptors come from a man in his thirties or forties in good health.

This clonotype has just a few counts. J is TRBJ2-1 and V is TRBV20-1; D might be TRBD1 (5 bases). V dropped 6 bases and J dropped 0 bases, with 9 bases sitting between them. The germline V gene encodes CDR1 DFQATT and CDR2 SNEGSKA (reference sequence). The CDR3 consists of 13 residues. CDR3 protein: CSARQSSYNEQFF. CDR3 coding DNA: TGCAGTGCAAGACAGAGCTCCTACAATGAGCAGTTCTTC.

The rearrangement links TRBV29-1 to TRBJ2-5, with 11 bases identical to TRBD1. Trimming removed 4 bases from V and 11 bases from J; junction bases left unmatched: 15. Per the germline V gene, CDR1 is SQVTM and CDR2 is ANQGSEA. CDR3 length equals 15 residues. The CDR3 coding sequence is TGCAGCGTTGTCCATAGGACAGGGGGCTTTGGAGAGCAGTACTTC. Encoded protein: CSVVHRTGGFGEQYF. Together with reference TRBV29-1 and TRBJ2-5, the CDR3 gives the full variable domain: SAVISQKPSRDICQRGTSLTIQCQVDSQVTMMFWYRQQPGQSLTLIATANQGSEATYESGFVIDKFPISRPNLTFSTLTVSNMSPEDSSIYLCSVVHRTGGFGEQYFGPGTRLLVL.

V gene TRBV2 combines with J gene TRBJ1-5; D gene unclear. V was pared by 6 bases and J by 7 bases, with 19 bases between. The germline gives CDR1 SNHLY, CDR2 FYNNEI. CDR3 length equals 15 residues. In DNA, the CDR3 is TGTGCCAGCAGGAACCCCATGGGCGGGATACAGCCCCAGCATTTT. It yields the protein CASRNPMGGIQPQHF.

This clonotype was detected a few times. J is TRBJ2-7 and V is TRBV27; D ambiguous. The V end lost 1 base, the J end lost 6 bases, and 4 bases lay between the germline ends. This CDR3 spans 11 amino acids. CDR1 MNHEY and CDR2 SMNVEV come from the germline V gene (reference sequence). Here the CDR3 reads CASSLFGEQYF. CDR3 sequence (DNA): TGTGCCAGCAGTTTATTTGGCGAGCAGTACTTC.

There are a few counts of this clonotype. CDR3 in DNA: TGCAGCGTTGAACTCTCACAGGGCATCCACGAGCAGTACTTC. Translation gives CSVELSQGIHEQYF. This chain links TRBV29-1 with TRBJ2-7; weak D call: TRBD1 (6 bases). From germline, CDR1 is SQVTM and CDR2 ANQGSEA. V was trimmed by 2 bases and J by 5 bases, leaving 16 bases between them. The CDR3 spans 14 residues.

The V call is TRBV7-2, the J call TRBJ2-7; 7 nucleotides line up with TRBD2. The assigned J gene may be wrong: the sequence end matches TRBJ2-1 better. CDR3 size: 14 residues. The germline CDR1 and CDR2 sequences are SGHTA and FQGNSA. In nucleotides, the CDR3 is TGTGCCAGCAGCGTGGGGGGGGTTTACAATGAGCAGTTCTTC. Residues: CASSVGGVYNEQFF.

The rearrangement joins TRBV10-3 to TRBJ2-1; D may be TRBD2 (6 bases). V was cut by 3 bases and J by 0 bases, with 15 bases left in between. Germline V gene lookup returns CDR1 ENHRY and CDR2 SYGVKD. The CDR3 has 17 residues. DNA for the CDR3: TGTGCCATCAGTGACCCCAATAGCGGCAGCTCCTACAATGAGCAGTTCTTC. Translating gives CAISDPNSGSSYNEQFF.

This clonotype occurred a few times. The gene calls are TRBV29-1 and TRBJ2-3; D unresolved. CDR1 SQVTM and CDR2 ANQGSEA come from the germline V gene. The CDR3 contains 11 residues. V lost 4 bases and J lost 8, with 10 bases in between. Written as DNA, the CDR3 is TGCAGCGTTGTTGGAGTCGGTACGCAGTATTTT. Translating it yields CSVVGVGTQYF.

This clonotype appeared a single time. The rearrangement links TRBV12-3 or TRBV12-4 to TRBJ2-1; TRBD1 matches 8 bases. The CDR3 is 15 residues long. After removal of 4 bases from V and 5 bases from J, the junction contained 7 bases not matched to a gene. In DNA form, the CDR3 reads TGTGCCAGCAGTTCCCCCGGGACAGGTCACAATGAGCAGTTCTTC. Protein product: CASSSPGTGHNEQFF.

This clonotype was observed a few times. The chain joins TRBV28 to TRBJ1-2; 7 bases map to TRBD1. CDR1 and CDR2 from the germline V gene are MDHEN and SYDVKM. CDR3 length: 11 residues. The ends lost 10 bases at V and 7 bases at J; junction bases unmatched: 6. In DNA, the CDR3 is TGTGCCAACCAGGGGGAAGGTGGCTACACCTTC. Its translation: CANQGEGGYTF.

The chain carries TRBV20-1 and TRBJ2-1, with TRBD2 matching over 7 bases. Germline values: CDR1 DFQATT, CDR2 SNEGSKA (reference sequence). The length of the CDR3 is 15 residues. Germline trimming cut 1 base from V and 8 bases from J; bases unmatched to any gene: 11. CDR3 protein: CSARALGGRVDEQFF. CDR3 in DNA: TGCAGTGCTAGAGCCCTTGGCGGGAGAGTGGATGAGCAGTTCTTC.

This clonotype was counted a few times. For the CDR3, the DNA is TGTGCCAGCAGCTTTCGAATGGGTCAGCCCCAGCATTTT. Translated: CASSFRMGQPQHF. This sequence joins TRBV5-6 and TRBJ1-5; D not resolved. V gave up 2 bases and J gave up 6 bases, with 9 bases separating them. The CDR3 runs to 13 residues. Germline CDR1 and CDR2: SGHDT and YYEEEE.

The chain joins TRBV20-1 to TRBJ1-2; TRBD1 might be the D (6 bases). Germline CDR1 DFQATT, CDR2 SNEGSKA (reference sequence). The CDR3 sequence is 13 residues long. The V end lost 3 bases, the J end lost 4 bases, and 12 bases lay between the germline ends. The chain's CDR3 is CSASYRESYGYTF. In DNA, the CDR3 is TGCAGTGCTAGTTACAGGGAGAGCTATGGCTACACCTTC.